This T cell receptor (beta chain) emerged from a study of blood T cell repertoires in COVID-19. From germline, CDR1 is SGDLS and CDR2 YYNGEE. This CDR3 region has 14 residues. V shed 3 bases and J shed 4 bases, with 10 bases lying between them. Profiling relied on immunoSEQ multiplex PCR, and the TCRdb table lists in-frame clones only, not all of them. Counted here are hundreds of thousands of clones, about 86% occurring once; the ten biggest clones make up around 7.4%. This clone appeared a few times. J is TRBJ1-4 and V is TRBV9; D not resolved. The TCR comes from a woman in her sixties with COVID-19, enrolled during active disease. The sequenced material came from peripheral blood. Here the CDR3 reads CASSADSSNEKLFF. DNA for the CDR3: TGTGCCAGCAGCGCGGACTCCAGTAATGAAAAACTGTTTTTT.